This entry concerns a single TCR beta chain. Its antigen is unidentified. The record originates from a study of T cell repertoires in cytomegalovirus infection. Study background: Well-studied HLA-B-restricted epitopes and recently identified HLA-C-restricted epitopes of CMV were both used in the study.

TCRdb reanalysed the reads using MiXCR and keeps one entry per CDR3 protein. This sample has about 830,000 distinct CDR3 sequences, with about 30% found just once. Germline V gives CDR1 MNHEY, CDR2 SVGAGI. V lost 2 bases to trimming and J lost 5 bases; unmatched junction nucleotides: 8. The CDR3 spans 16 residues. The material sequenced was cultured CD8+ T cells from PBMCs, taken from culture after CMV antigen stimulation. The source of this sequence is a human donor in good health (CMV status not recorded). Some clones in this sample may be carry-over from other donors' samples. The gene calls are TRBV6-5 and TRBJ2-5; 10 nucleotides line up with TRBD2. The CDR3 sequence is CASSYGGLAGAETQYF. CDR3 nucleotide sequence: TGTGCCAGCAGTTACGGTGGCCTAGCGGGGGCGGAGACCCAGTACTTC.